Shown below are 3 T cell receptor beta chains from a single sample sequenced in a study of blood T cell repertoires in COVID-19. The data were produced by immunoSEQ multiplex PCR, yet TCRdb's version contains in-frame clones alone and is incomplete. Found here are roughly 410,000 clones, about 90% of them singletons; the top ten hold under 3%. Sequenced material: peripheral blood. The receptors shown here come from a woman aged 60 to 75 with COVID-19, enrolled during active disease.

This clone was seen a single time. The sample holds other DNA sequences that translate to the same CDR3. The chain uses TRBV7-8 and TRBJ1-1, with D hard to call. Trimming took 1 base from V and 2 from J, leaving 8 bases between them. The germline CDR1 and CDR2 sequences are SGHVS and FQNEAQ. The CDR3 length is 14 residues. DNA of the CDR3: TGTGCCAGCAGCTTAGTCGGCGGAAACACTGAAGCTTTCTTT. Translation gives CASSLVGGNTEAFF.

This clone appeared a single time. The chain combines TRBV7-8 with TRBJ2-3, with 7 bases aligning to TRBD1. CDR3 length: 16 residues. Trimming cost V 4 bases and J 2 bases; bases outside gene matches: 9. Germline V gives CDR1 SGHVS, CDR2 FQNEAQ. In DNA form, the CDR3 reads TGTGCCAGCAGCTCCTGGGGGCAGGGGGACACAGATACGCAGTATTTT. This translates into CASSSWGQGDTDTQYF.

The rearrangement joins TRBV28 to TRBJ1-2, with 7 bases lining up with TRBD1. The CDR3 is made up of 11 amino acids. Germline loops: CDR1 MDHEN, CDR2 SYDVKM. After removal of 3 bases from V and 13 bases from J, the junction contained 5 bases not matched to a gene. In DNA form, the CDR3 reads TGTGCCAGCAGTTTCCGTGGGACAGTCACCTTC. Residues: CASSFRGTVTF.